The 28 T cell receptor beta chains below all came from one sample that was sequenced in a study of cytomegalovirus exposure and HLA in healthy donors. This PCR relied on a set of 60 Vbeta primers and 13 Jbeta primers. Clones were read by immunoSEQ multiplex PCR, and TCRdb kept only the in-frame ones, dropping some. The repertoire holds about 110,000 clones, with 60% to 80% as singletons. Source material: PBMCs. Receptor source: a female donor in good health and CMV-seronegative.

This chain joins TRBV2 and TRBJ2-7; the D gene is possibly TRBD2 (5 bases). There are 14 residues in the CDR3. CDR1 SNHLY and CDR2 FYNNEI come from the germline V gene. V lost 2 bases and J lost 3, with 11 bases in between. The CDR3 region is CASSEWRPRYEQYF. In DNA form, the CDR3 reads TGTGCCAGCAGTGAATGGAGGCCTCGCTACGAGCAGTACTTC.

The rearrangement joins TRBV27 to TRBJ2-5; 9 nucleotides align to TRBD1. The end of the DNA aligns better with TRBJ2-7, so the J call may be wrong. CDR3 length equals 15 residues. Germline CDR1 MNHEY, CDR2 SMNVEV (reference sequence). The CDR3 region has the DNA TGTGCCAGCAGTCCAATCACAGGGGGCGGGTACGAGCAGTACTTC. Translation gives CASSPITGGGYEQYF.

The chain is built from TRBV20-1 and TRBJ1-2, with D perhaps matching TRBD1 (5 bases). The V end was cut by 7 bases, the J end by 6 bases, with 12 bases between. This CDR3 comprises 11 residues. Looked up from germline, CDR1 is DFQATT and CDR2 is SNEGSKA (reference sequence). The CDR3 DNA is TGCAGTGTCGGGGGGAGGGATGGCTACACCTTC. This translates into CSVGGRDGYTF.

This chain links TRBV7-8 with TRBJ2-7; a possible D gene is TRBD2 (7 bases). The CDR3 spans 15 residues. Trimming took off 1 base at V and 2 bases at J, with 12 bases between the two ends. Germline V gene data show CDR1 as SGHVS and CDR2 as FQNEAQ. Here the CDR3 reads CASSLEAGATYEQYF. The CDR3 nucleotides are TGTGCCAGCAGCTTAGAGGCGGGGGCTACCTACGAGCAGTACTTC.

The chain joins TRBV10-2 to TRBJ2-1; D is possibly TRBD2 (5 bases). CDR3 length: 15 amino acids. CDR1 and CDR2 (germline): WSHSY, SAAADI. V was shortened by 6 bases and J by 7 bases, with 19 bases between the two germline ends. The CDR3 DNA is TGCGCCAGCAGGAATTTAGGGCTGGGAGATAATGAGCAGTTCTTC. The encoded protein is CASRNLGLGDNEQFF.

The chain carries TRBV5-1 and TRBJ2-7, with 13 nucleotides matching TRBD2. CDR3 length: 16 residues. Germline loops: CDR1 SGHRS, CDR2 YFSETQ. After removal of 4 bases from V and 6 bases from J, the junction contained 10 bases not matched to a gene. The CDR3 DNA is TGCGCCAGCAGCCCCGGACTAGCGGGGGTTCCTGGCGAGCAGTACTTC. It codes for CASSPGLAGVPGEQYF.

This clone was seen just once. V is TRBV7-6 and J is TRBJ2-3; weak D call: TRBD2 (7 bases). There are 15 residues in the CDR3. V was trimmed by 2 bases and J by 5 bases, leaving 14 bases between them. CDR1 and CDR2 from the germline V gene are SGHVS and FNYEAQ. The CDR3 sequence: CASSLYAGAGDTQYF. CDR3 DNA sequence: TGTGCCAGCAGCTTATATGCGGGGGCGGGAGATACGCAGTATTTT.

The rearrangement links TRBV9 to TRBJ2-1; the D gene is possibly TRBD2 (7 bases). Germline V gives CDR1 SGDLS, CDR2 YYNGEE. This CDR3 spans 18 amino acids. With 7 bases removed from V and 4 bases from J, the gap between germline ends came to 27 bases. CDR3: CASAEPGGLIGPYNEQFF. The CDR3 nucleotides read TGTGCCAGCGCCGAACCGGGGGGCCTAATAGGCCCTTACAATGAGCAGTTCTTC. The full variable domain, completed using reference TRBV9 and TRBJ2-1, is DSGVTQTPKHLITATGQRVTLRCSPRSGDLSVYWYQQSLDQGLQFLIQYYNGEERAKGNILERFSAQQFPDLHSELNLSSLELGDSALYFCASAEPGGLIGPYNEQFFGPGTRLTVL.

The genes are TRBV7-9 and TRBJ2-2; D may be TRBD2 (7 bases). V lost 2 bases, J lost 6 bases, and 10 bases lay in between. This CDR3 has 14 residues. Germline-derived CDR1 and CDR2 are SEHNR and FQNEAQ (reference sequence). CDR3 sequence reads: CASSLKGGAGELFF. CDR3 bases: TGTGCCAGCAGCTTAAAGGGGGGGGCCGGGGAGCTGTTTTTT.

The genes are TRBV4-2 and TRBJ2-3, with a tentative D call TRBD2 (5 bases). Germline lookup yields CDR1 LGHNA and CDR2 YNFKEQ. The CDR3 length is 16 residues. With 1 base removed from V and 4 bases from J, the gap between germline ends came to 15 bases. The CDR3 nucleotides are TGTGCCAGCAGCCAAGGGGTGACCACTAGTTCAGATACGCAGTATTTT. Translating gives CASSQGVTTSSDTQYF.

The chain has TRBV7-8 and TRBJ1-6; 8 bases match TRBD1. CDR3 length: 14 residues. Germline lookup yields CDR1 SGHVS and CDR2 FQNEAQ. Trimming removed 5 bases from V and 8 bases from J; junction bases left unmatched: 5. The CDR3 DNA reads TGTGCCAGCAGCGTGGACAGGGTGGATTCACCCCTCCACTTT. Translating gives CASSVDRVDSPLHF.

The rearrangement joins TRBV6-6 to TRBJ2-7; 7 bases line up with TRBD1. CDR1 is MNHNY, CDR2 SVGAGI, per germline (reference sequence). This CDR3 contains 13 residues. With V trimmed by 7 bases and J by 7 bases, 10 bases remained unmatched. In nucleotides, the CDR3 is TGTGCCAGCACCAAGACAGGGTTGAGTGAGCAGTACTTC. Translating gives CASTKTGLSEQYF.

J is TRBJ1-4 and V is TRBV7-8; 8 bases agree with TRBD1. This CDR3 has 17 residues. V shed 1 base and J 8 bases; nucleotides not matched to a gene: 12. CDR1 and CDR2 from the germline V gene are SGHVS and FQNEAQ. CDR3 loop: CASSLGFRGQGKEKLFF. DNA of the CDR3: TGTGCCAGCAGCTTAGGGTTCCGCGGACAGGGAAAAGAAAAACTGTTTTTT.

The V gene is TRBV30, the J gene TRBJ2-7, with a tentative D call TRBD1 (6 bases). The CDR3 contains 12 residues. V lost 6 bases and J lost 5, with 14 bases in between. Germline V gene sequence: CDR1 GTSNPN, CDR2 SVGIG (reference sequence). In DNA form, the CDR3 reads TGTGCCTGTGCAGGGGCATACGACGAGCAGTACTTC. This encodes CACAGAYDEQYF.

This sequence joins TRBV7-8 and TRBJ2-1, with D possibly matching TRBD1 (6 bases). Germline V lookup: CDR1 SGHVS, CDR2 FQNEAQ. V was shortened by 5 bases and J by 5 bases, with 16 bases between the two germline ends. The CDR3 is 15 residues long. CDR3 protein: CASSPTQGYDNEQFF. The CDR3 bases are TGTGCCAGCAGCCCCACGCAGGGGTATGACAATGAGCAGTTCTTC.

This clone was picked up one time. This chain joins TRBV6-1 and TRBJ2-1; TRBD2 aligns across 10 bases. The CDR3 sequence is 13 residues long. V shed 8 bases and J 4 bases; nucleotides not matched to a gene: 2. Germline CDR1 is MNHNS and CDR2 is SASEGT. The CDR3 sequence: CASGLADYNEQFF. In DNA, the CDR3 is TGTGCCAGCGGACTAGCGGATTACAATGAGCAGTTCTTC.

At least ten counts were recorded for this clone. The V call is TRBV5-5, the J call TRBJ1-5; 8 bases line up with TRBD1. V lost 2 bases to trimming and J lost 4 bases; unmatched junction nucleotides: 2. Germline V CDR1 and CDR2: SGHKS, YYEKEE (reference sequence). This CDR3 has 14 amino acids. CDR3 sequence (DNA): TGTGCCAGCAGCTTACAGGGGGTTAATCAGCCCCAGCATTTT. It codes for CASSLQGVNQPQHF.

V is TRBV15 and J is TRBJ2-3, with 7 bases aligning to TRBD2. V lost 3 bases to trimming and J lost 6 bases; unmatched junction nucleotides: 15. Per the germline V gene, CDR1 is LNHNV and CDR2 is YYDKDF (reference sequence). The CDR3 extends over 17 amino acids. The chain's CDR3 is CATSSPAREGRMDTQYF. CDR3 nucleotides: TGTGCCACCAGCAGCCCCGCGAGGGAGGGCCGGATGGATACGCAGTATTTT.

This clone was seen a single time. CDR3 nucleotide sequence: TGTGCCAGCAGCTTAGGGCAGGGGTTCTCTGGGGCCAACGTCCTGACTTTC. Translation: CASSLGQGFSGANVLTF. V and J are TRBV11-2 and TRBJ2-6, with D possibly matching TRBD1 (6 bases). CDR1 is SGHAT, CDR2 FQNNGV, per germline. The CDR3 runs to 17 residues. Between the trimmed V and J ends, which lost 1 base and 0 bases, there was a span of 10 bases.

The chain has TRBV6-1 and TRBJ2-7, with 7 positions matching TRBD1. V dropped 3 bases and J dropped 4; count of bases not matched to a gene: 6. CDR1 and CDR2 from the germline V gene are MNHNS and SASEGT. The CDR3 covers 14 residues. CDR3 sequence (DNA): TGTGCCAGCAGTGAGGTCACAGGGGTTTACGAGCAGTACTTC. Its protein product is CASSEVTGVYEQYF.

In its sample, this clone was seen a few times. V usage is TRBV28 and J usage is TRBJ2-1, with 7 bases fitting TRBD2. This CDR3 spans 17 amino acids. The ends lost 0 bases at V and 3 bases at J; junction bases unmatched: 8. Germline V gives CDR1 MDHEN, CDR2 SYDVKM. The CDR3 DNA sequence: TGTGCCAGCAGTTTATGGGGCGGGAGTCGTTTCTACAATGAGCAGTTCTTC. This codes for CASSLWGGSRFYNEQFF.

The chain recombines TRBV27 with TRBJ2-1; D unclear. This CDR3 contains 13 residues. CDR1 MNHEY and CDR2 SMNVEV come from the germline V gene (reference sequence). The germline V and J ends were trimmed by 1 base and 7 bases, with 8 bases remaining between them. CDR3 sequence: CASSLYSFNEQFF. Written as DNA, the CDR3 is TGTGCCAGCAGTTTATACAGCTTTAATGAGCAGTTCTTC.

The V and J genes are TRBV5-1 and TRBJ2-5, with 8 bases matching TRBD2. This CDR3 contains 15 residues. Germline CDR1 is SGHRS and CDR2 is YFSETQ. The V gene end was trimmed by 4 bases and the J gene end by 2 bases; junction bases not matched to a gene: 7. CDR3 bases: TGCGCCAGCAGCCCCCTCCGCGGGGGGCAAGAGACCCAGTACTTC. As protein: CASSPLRGGQETQYF.

J is TRBJ2-5 and V is TRBV2; 7 nucleotides align to TRBD2. This CDR3 has 12 amino acids. The J segment lost 4 bases and the V segment lost 8 bases, leaving 4 bases of the junction unmatched. From germline, CDR1 is SNHLY and CDR2 FYNNEI. This CDR3 is CASGLVPETQYF. The CDR3 region has the DNA TGTGCCAGCGGACTAGTGCCAGAGACCCAGTACTTC.

This chain uses TRBV6-4 with TRBJ2-7; D possibly corresponds to TRBD1 (8 bases). The CDR3 contains 13 residues. CDR1 is MRHNA and CDR2 is SNTAGT in the germline V gene. V gave up 3 bases and J gave up 7 bases, with 13 bases separating them. This CDR3 is CASSEQQGGEQYF. The DNA of the CDR3 is TGTGCCAGCAGTGAACAACAGGGGGGGGAGCAGTACTTC.

This clone was picked up one time. The rearrangement links TRBV7-9 to TRBJ1-3; D gene ambiguous. Germline CDR1 SEHNR, CDR2 FQNEAQ (reference sequence). V shed 4 bases and J shed 0 bases, with 13 bases lying between them. CDR3 length equals 16 residues. CDR3 nucleotides: TGTGCCAGCAGCTGGTGGAGCCAGAGCTCTGGAAACACCATATATTTT. Translation gives CASSWWSQSSGNTIYF. Variable domain in full (rest from reference TRBV7-9 and TRBJ1-3): DTGVSQNPRHKITKRGQNVTFRCDPISEHNRLYWYRQTLGQGPEFLTYFQNEAQLEKSRLLSDRFSAERPKGSFSTLEIQRTEQGDSAMYLCASSWWSQSSGNTIYFGEGSWLTVV.

The chain links TRBV10-1 to TRBJ2-2; D unclear. The CDR3 totals 14 residues. V gave up 0 bases and J gave up 7 bases, with 9 bases separating them. The germline V gene encodes CDR1 WNHNN and CDR2 SYGVQD (reference sequence). This CDR3 is CASSESALSGELFF. The CDR3 DNA is TGCGCCAGCAGTGAGTCGGCTCTCAGCGGGGAGCTGTTTTTT.

This clone was recorded only once. CDR3 in DNA: TGTGCCAGCAGTGGTTTTAGCTCTGGGGCCAACGTCCTGACTTTC. Translated: CASSGFSSGANVLTF. The chain employs TRBV2 and TRBJ2-6, with D unresolved. V dropped 4 bases and J dropped 0 bases, with 7 bases sitting between them. The germline V gene encodes CDR1 SNHLY and CDR2 FYNNEI. The CDR3 totals 15 residues.